A selection of T cell receptor beta chains follows, all from one sample in a study of identical twins. TCRdb called the 5' RACE reads again in MiXCR, with one record for every CDR3 protein. This sample has 640,000 or so distinct CDR3 sequences, with over 5% found just once. Input material: naive T cells sorted from blood. These receptors were collected from a man between 18 and 29 years old in good health. Each CDR3 is given with its conserved first and last residue. D genes are given only for firm matches. Size values are once, few and many counts, or a class for expanded clones, and some rows have none.

V gene	clone size	D gene	J gene	CDR3 DNA	CDR3 protein
TRBV4-1	few	NA	TRBJ1-4	TGCGCCAGCAGCCAAGGCCCGGGGCCAACTAATGAAAAACTGTTTTTT	CASSQGPGPTNEKLFF
TRBV7-9	NA	NA	TRBJ1-2	TGTGCCAGCAGCTTAAACCTAGGAACGTCCGATGGCTACACCTTC	CASSLNLGTSDGYTF
TRBV6-6	few	NA	TRBJ1-2	TGTGCCAGCGCGCGGGAGGGCTATGGCTACACCTTC	CASAREGYGYTF
TRBV5-1	many	NA	TRBJ2-1	TGCGCCAGCAGCTCCTACGCCGCCCAGCAGTTCTTC	CASSSYAAQQFF
TRBV12-3/TRBV12-4	NA	TRBD1	TRBJ2-7	TGTGCCAGCAGTTTAGGCGCGACAGGGGGCTACGAGCAGTACTTC	CASSLGATGGYEQYF
TRBV4-3	few	NA	TRBJ1-2	TGCGCCAGCAGCCAAGATCAGAGTGGCTACACCTTC	CASSQDQSGYTF
TRBV25-1	few	TRBD2	TRBJ2-5	TGTGCCAGCAGTGAAGGGACTAGTGAGTACTTC	CASSEGTSEYF
TRBV7-2	many	TRBD1	TRBJ1-1	TGTGCCAGCAGCTTAGTAGGGGGCGCGAACACTGAAGCTTTCTTT	CASSLVGGANTEAFF
TRBV24-1	NA	NA	TRBJ1-1	TGTGCCACTCGAGGACAGCACAACACTGAAGCTTTCTTT	CATRGQHNTEAFF
TRBV15	NA	NA	TRBJ2-7	TGTGCCACCCGGGCGGGATACGAGCAGTACTTC	CATRAGYEQYF
TRBV20-1	few	NA	TRBJ1-2	TGCAGTGCTAGAGGTACGACAGAAGATGGCTACACCTTC	CSARGTTEDGYTF
TRBV10-3	many	NA	TRBJ1-3	TGTGCCACCACGAGCTGGGTAATGAAGGCTCTCTCTGGAAACACCATATATTTT	CATTSWVMKALSGNTIYF
TRBV15	many	TRBD2	TRBJ2-5	TGTGCCACCAGCAGAGCGACTAGCTGGGGAGAGACCCAGTACTTC	CATSRATSWGETQYF
TRBV27	NA	TRBD1	TRBJ2-1	TGTGCCAGCAGACTACCGGGACAGGACTACAATGAGCAGTTCTTC	CASRLPGQDYNEQFF
TRBV11-1	NA	NA	TRBJ1-5	TGTGCCAGCAGCTTCGAGCGGGGGCAGCCCCAGCATTTT	CASSFERGQPQHF
TRBV5-5	NA	TRBD1	TRBJ2-5	TGTGCCAGCAGCTTGGGTTGGACAGGGATCCAAGAGACCCAGTACTTC	CASSLGWTGIQETQYF
TRBV18	many	NA	TRBJ1-1	TGTGCCAGCTCAAAGACAGCGATGAACACTGAAGCTTTCTTT	CASSKTAMNTEAFF
TRBV5-1	many	TRBD1	TRBJ1-4	TGCGCCAGCAGCAGGGACAGGACTTCCGAAAAACTGTTTTTT	CASSRDRTSEKLFF
TRBV11-2	NA	TRBD1	TRBJ2-7	TGTGCCAGCAGCTTAGGTCTGACAGGGAGAAGCTTC	CASSLGLTGRSF
TRBV4-3	few	TRBD2	TRBJ2-3	TGCGCCAGCAGCCCCGGTTGGACTAGCGGGCGCACAGATACGCAGTATTTT	CASSPGWTSGRTDTQYF
TRBV15	NA	NA	TRBJ2-6	TGTGCCACCAGCAGTCCTAGGACGGACTATAGCTCTGGGGCCAACGTCCTGACTTTC	CATSSPRTDYSSGANVLTF
TRBV12-3/TRBV12-4	many	NA	TRBJ2-7	TGTGCCAGCAGTTTTCAGGGTTTTGGCGAGCAGTACTTC	CASSFQGFGEQYF
TRBV27	NA	NA	TRBJ2-2	TGTGCCAGCAGTTTAGCTCTAGGGTCCGGGGAGCTGTTTTTT	CASSLALGSGELFF
TRBV5-8	many	NA	TRBJ2-3	TGTGCCAGCAGCTTGGCCGAGACAGGCGCAGATACGCAGTATTTT	CASSLAETGADTQYF
TRBV7-2	few	NA	TRBJ2-1	TGTGCCAGCAGCTTAGGACCCGGACAACGGAATGAGCAGTTCTTC	CASSLGPGQRNEQFF
TRBV12-3/TRBV12-4	many	NA	TRBJ2-3	TGTGCCAGCAGTCCGCCCGGGACTTCGACAGATACGCAGTATTTT	CASSPPGTSTDTQYF